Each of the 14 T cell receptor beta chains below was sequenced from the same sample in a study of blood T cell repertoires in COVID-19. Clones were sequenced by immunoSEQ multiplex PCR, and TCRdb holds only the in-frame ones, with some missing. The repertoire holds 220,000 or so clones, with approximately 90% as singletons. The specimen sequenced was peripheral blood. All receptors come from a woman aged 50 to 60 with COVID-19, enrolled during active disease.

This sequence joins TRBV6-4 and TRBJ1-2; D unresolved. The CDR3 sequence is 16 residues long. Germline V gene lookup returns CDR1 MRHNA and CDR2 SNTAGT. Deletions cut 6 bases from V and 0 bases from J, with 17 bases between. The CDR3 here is CASSVGPGRANYGYTF. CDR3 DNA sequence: TGTGCCAGCAGCGTGGGCCCCGGGAGGGCTAACTATGGCTACACCTTC.

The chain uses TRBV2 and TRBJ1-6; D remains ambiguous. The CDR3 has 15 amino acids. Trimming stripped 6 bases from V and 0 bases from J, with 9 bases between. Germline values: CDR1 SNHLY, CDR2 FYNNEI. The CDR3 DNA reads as TGTGCCAGCAGGGACGGGAGCTCCTATAATTCACCCCTCCACTTT. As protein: CASRDGSSYNSPLHF.

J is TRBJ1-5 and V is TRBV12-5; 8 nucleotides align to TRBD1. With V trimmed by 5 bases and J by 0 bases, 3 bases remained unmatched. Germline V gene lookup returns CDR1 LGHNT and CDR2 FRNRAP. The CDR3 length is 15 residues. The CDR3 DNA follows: TGTGCTAGTGGTCCTGGACAGGGTAGCAATCAGCCCCAGCATTTT. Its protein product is CASGPGQGSNQPQHF.

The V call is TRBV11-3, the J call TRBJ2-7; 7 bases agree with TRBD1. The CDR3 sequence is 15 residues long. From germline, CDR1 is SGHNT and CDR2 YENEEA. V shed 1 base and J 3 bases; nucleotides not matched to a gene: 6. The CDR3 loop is CASSLVSDRVYEQYF. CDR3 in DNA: TGTGCCAGCAGCTTAGTCTCCGACAGGGTCTACGAGCAGTACTTC.

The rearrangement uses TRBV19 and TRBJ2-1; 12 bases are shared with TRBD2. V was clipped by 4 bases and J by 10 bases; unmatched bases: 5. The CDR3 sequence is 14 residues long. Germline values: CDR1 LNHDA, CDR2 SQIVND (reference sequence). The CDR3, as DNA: TGTGCCAGTAGTACCCTAGCGGGAGGGAACGAGCAGTTCTTC. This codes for CASSTLAGGNEQFF.

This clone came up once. CDR3 nucleotide sequence: TGTGCCAGTAAAGGGACAGAGAATAATGAAAAACTGTTTTTT. It codes for CASKGTENNEKLFF. The rearrangement links TRBV19 to TRBJ1-4; 7 nucleotides line up with TRBD1. The trim removed 7 bases at V and 4 bases at J, leaving 6 bases unmatched. The CDR3 is made up of 14 amino acids. CDR1 and CDR2 (germline): LNHDA, SQIVND (reference sequence).

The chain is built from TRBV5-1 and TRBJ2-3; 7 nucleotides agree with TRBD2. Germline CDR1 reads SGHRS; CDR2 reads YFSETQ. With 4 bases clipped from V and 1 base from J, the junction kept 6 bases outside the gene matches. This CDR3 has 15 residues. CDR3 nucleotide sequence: TGCGCCAGCAGCCCCCGGGCGGGGGGCACAGATACGCAGTATTTT. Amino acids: CASSPRAGGTDTQYF.

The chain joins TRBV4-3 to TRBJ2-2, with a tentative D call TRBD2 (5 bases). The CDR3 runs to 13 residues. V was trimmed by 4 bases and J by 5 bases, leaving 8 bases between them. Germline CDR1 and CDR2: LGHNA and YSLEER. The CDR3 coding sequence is TGCGCCAGCAGCCTTAGCGTAACCGGGGAGCTGTTTTTT. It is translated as CASSLSVTGELFF.

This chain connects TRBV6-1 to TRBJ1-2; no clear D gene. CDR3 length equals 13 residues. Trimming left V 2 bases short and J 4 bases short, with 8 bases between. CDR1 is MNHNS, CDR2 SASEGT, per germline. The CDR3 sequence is CASSEWLLYGYTF. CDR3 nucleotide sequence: TGTGCCAGCAGTGAATGGCTCCTCTATGGCTACACCTTC.

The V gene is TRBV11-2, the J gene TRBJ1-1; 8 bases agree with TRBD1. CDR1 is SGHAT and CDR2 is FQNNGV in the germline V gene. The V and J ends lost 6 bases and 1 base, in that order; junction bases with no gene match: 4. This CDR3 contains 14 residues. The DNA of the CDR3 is TGTGCCAGCAGATACGGGACAGGGAACACTGAAGCTTTCTTT. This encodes CASRYGTGNTEAFF.

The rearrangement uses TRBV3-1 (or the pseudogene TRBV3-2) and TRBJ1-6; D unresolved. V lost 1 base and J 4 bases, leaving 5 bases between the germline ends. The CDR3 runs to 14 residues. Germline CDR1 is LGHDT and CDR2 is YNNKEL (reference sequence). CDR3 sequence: CASSQGAYNSPLHF. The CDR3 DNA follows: TGTGCCAGCAGCCAAGGGGCTTATAATTCACCCCTCCACTTT.

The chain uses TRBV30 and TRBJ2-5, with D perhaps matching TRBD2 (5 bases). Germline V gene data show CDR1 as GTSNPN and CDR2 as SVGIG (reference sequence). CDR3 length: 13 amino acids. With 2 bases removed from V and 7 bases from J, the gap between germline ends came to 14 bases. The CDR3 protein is CAWSSPGGPTQYF. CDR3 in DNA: TGTGCCTGGAGTAGTCCCGGAGGTCCGACCCAGTACTTC.

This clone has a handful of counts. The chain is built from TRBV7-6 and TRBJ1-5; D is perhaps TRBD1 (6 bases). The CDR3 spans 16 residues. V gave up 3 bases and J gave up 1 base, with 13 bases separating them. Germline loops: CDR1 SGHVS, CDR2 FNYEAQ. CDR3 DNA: TGTGCCAGCAGCTTGGGGTCAGGGGCCAGCAATCAGCCCCAGCATTTT. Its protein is CASSLGSGASNQPQHF.

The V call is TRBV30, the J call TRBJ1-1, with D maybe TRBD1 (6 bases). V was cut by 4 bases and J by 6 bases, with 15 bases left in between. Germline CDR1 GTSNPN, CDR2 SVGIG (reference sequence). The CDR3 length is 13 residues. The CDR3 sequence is CAWTLGGRAEAFF. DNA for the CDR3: TGTGCCTGGACCCTAGGGGGGAGGGCTGAAGCTTTCTTT.